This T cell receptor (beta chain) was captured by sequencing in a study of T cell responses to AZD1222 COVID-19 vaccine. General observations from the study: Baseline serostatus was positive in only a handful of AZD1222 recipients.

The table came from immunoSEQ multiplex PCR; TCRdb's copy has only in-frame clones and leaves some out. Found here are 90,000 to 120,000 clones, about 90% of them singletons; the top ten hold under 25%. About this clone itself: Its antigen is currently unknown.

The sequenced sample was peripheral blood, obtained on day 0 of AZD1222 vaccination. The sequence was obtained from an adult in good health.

The CDR3 is CASSIRGGNSPLHF. The CDR3 bases are TGTGCCAGCTCCATCAGGGGAGGTAATTCACCCCTCCACTTT. The chain joins TRBV14 to TRBJ1-6; the D gene is possibly TRBD1 (6 bases). Trimming shortened V by 8 bases and J by 6 bases, and 14 bases separated the two germline ends. CDR1 is SGHDN, CDR2 FVKESK, per germline. The CDR3 has 14 residues.